This TCR beta chain emerged from a study of shared clonotypes between healthy human individuals. The length of the CDR3 is 15 residues. Germline-derived CDR1 and CDR2 are SNHLY and FYNNEI. J was trimmed by 7 bases and V by 6 bases; bases with no gene match: 14. Every subset had its genomic DNA shared out evenly among several immunoSEQ plates. Using immunoSEQ multiplex PCR, the repertoire was profiled, and TCRdb retains in-frame clones only, with some absent. The repertoire holds about 1 million clones, with about 80% as singletons. Study results and caveats: Clonotype sharing among donors likely depends on sequencing depth. Naive subsets generally exceeded memory subsets in estimated richness.

This clone was found many times. What it binds is not known. The clonotype was recovered from a man aged 18-30 years in good health. The specimen sequenced was memory CD4+ T cells sorted from blood. The subset denotes: CD45RA-negative fraction. The rearrangement links TRBV2 to TRBJ1-2; TRBD1 agrees at 7 bases. The CDR3 region has the DNA TGTGCCAGCAGGGCGACCGAGGGGGCTTCGGCTGGCTACACCTTC. Its protein is CASRATEGASAGYTF.